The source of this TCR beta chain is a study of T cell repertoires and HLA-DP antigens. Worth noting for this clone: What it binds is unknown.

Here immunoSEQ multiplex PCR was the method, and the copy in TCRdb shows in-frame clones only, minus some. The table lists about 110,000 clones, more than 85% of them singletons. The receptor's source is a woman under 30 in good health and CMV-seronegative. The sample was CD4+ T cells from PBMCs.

The CDR3 nucleotides are TGTGCCAGCAGCTTAGATCCCGACGGATACCGCTATGGCTACACCTTC. Protein product: CASSLDPDGYRYGYTF. The V and J genes are TRBV11-2 and TRBJ1-2; D is unclear. Looked up from germline, CDR1 is SGHAT and CDR2 is FQNNGV. The CDR3 length is 16 residues. With 0 bases removed from V and 4 bases from J, the gap between germline ends came to 15 bases.